This is a list of T cell receptor beta chains from one sample in a study of shared clonotypes between healthy human individuals. Sequenced by immunoSEQ multiplex PCR; TCRdb stores in-frame clones only, minus some. The sample lists roughly 1.4 million clones; approximately 98.5% were seen once. The specimen was naive CD4+ T cells sorted from blood. These receptors were taken from a man aged 25-45 years in good health. The CDR3 runs from the conserved cysteine through the conserved F or W. Fields, in order: J gene, D gene, V gene, CDR3 DNA, CDR3 protein. D genes are given only for firm matches.

j_gene: TRBJ2-7; d_gene: .; v_gene: TRBV4-2; CDR3nt: TGTGCCAGCAGCCACCAAGGGCCCGTTGGCGAGCAGTACTTC; CDR3aa: CASSHQGPVGEQYF
j_gene: TRBJ2-1; d_gene: TRBD2; v_gene: TRBV7-2; CDR3nt: TGTGCCAGCAGCTTGCTACTAGCGGGAGGAGATGAGCAGTTCTTC; CDR3aa: CASSLLLAGGDEQFF
j_gene: TRBJ1-5; d_gene: .; v_gene: TRBV18; CDR3nt: TGTGCCAGCTCACCCCCCGGGAGCTCCGGAAATCAGCCCCAGCATTTT; CDR3aa: CASSPPGSSGNQPQHF
j_gene: TRBJ2-3; d_gene: TRBD1; v_gene: TRBV5-1; CDR3nt: TGCGCCAGCAGCCAGGGACAGTACACAGATACGCAGTATTTT; CDR3aa: CASSQGQYTDTQYF
j_gene: TRBJ2-1; d_gene: TRBD2; v_gene: TRBV6-5; CDR3nt: TGTGCCAGCAGTTACGGACTAGCGGAGTACAATGAGCAGTTCTTC; CDR3aa: CASSYGLAEYNEQFF
j_gene: TRBJ1-5; d_gene: TRBD1; v_gene: TRBV11-2; CDR3nt: TGTGCCAGCAGCTTAGATCTCACAGGGGATCAGCCCCAGCATTTT; CDR3aa: CASSLDLTGDQPQHF
j_gene: TRBJ2-3; d_gene: TRBD2; v_gene: TRBV10-2; CDR3nt: TGCGCCAGCAGTGAGCCGCAAGCGGGAAGAACAGATACGCAGTATTTT; CDR3aa: CASSEPQAGRTDTQYF
j_gene: TRBJ2-1; d_gene: TRBD2; v_gene: TRBV14; CDR3nt: TGTGCCAGCAGCCAAGCCCGACTAGCGGGAATCAATGAGCGGTTCTTC; CDR3aa: CASSQARLAGINERFF
j_gene: TRBJ2-2; d_gene: TRBD2; v_gene: TRBV7-3; CDR3nt: TGTGCCAGCAGCCCCAGGGAGGGCGGCGGGGAGCTGTTTTTT; CDR3aa: CASSPREGGGELFF
j_gene: TRBJ2-5; d_gene: TRBD1; v_gene: TRBV28; CDR3nt: TGTGCCAGCAGTTTATACAGGGGAGAGACCCAGTACTTC; CDR3aa: CASSLYRGETQYF
j_gene: TRBJ2-3; d_gene: .; v_gene: TRBV7-9; CDR3nt: TGTGCCAGCAGCTTAAGCGAAGATACGCAGTATTTT; CDR3aa: CASSLSEDTQYF
j_gene: TRBJ2-3; d_gene: TRBD2; v_gene: TRBV5-1; CDR3nt: TGCGCCAGCAGCTCTTTAGGAGGACTAGCGGGACGCACAGATACGCAGTATTTT; CDR3aa: CASSSLGGLAGRTDTQYF
j_gene: TRBJ1-5; d_gene: TRBD1; v_gene: TRBV7-2; CDR3nt: TGTGCCAGCAGCAGAGAGGACAGGAACCAGCATTTT; CDR3aa: CASSREDRNQHF
j_gene: TRBJ1-2; d_gene: .; v_gene: TRBV30; CDR3nt: TGTGCCTGGAAACGGGGTCCTGGGGGCTACACCTTC; CDR3aa: CAWKRGPGGYTF
j_gene: TRBJ2-3; d_gene: .; v_gene: TRBV7-8; CDR3nt: TGTGCCAGCCAGAAAGGAAGCAAGACAGATACGCAGTATTTT; CDR3aa: CASQKGSKTDTQYF